This T cell receptor (beta chain) came from a study of blood T cells in healthy people across ages. The study's findings and limits: The study found more naive CD4+ cells and higher diversity in long-lived than aged donors. With age, beta diversity per million T cells declined roughly linearly, significantly by approximately 40.

Of note for this clonotype: Antigen unknown.

The second PCR ran roughly 6 to 12 cycles with a sample-barcoded 5' primer and J-beta primers. Using its own MiXCR run on the 5' RACE reads, TCRdb lists one record per CDR3 protein. The data contain about 1.5 million distinct CDR3 sequences, approximately 43% of them seen just once; the ten biggest clones take up 4%. This CDR3 region has 14 residues. The V gene lost 1 base and the J gene lost 8 bases, with 15 bases spanning the gap. In germline, CDR1 is SQVTM, CDR2 ANQGSEA. The chain employs TRBV29-1 and TRBJ2-1; possible D gene TRBD2, 5 bases. The TCR was taken from a woman younger than 30 in good health. Sequenced sample: blood. The CDR3 spells CSVEGLALRYEQFF. In nucleotides, the CDR3 is TGCAGCGTTGAAGGGCTAGCCCTCCGCTATGAGCAGTTCTTC.